A single sample gave rise to the 16 T cell receptor beta chains below, sequenced in a study of cytomegalovirus exposure and HLA in healthy donors. Primers: 60 Vbeta forward and 13 Jbeta reverse. TCRdb's copy holds only in-frame clones and misses some; the assay was immunoSEQ multiplex PCR. The sample carries fewer than 250,000 clones, under 90% recorded once. The sample was PBMCs. The source is a human donor in good health.

The chain uses TRBV6-5 and TRBJ1-1; D possibly corresponds to TRBD1 (5 bases). CDR3 length equals 14 residues. Germline assignment: CDR1 MNHEY and CDR2 SVGAGI. The V end lost 10 bases, the J end lost 3 bases, and 18 bases lay between the germline ends. The CDR3 sequence: CATLRAQGDTEAFF. The CDR3 DNA is TGTGCCACTTTAAGGGCCCAGGGCGACACTGAAGCTTTCTTT.

V gene TRBV14 combines with J gene TRBJ2-7; D uncertain. Per germline, CDR1 SGHDN and CDR2 FVKESK. The CDR3 extends over 14 amino acids. V was trimmed by 2 bases and J by 6 bases, leaving 14 bases between them. The CDR3 region is CASSQISVLGEQYF. CDR3 nucleotides: TGTGCCAGCAGCCAAATTTCCGTCCTCGGCGAGCAGTACTTC.

The J gene is TRBJ2-6, the V gene TRBV7-3; 11 nucleotides align to TRBD1. Germline assignment: CDR1 SGHTA and CDR2 FQGTGA. CDR3 length: 18 residues. Unmatched junction bases numbered 4, after V lost 0 bases and J lost 3 bases. Here the CDR3 DNA reads TGTGCCAGCAGCTTAACCGGACAGGGGGCTTTTGGGGCCAACGTCCTGACTTTC. Its protein product is CASSLTGQGAFGANVLTF.

J is TRBJ2-5 and V is TRBV7-2; D possibly corresponds to TRBD1 (6 bases). The V end was cut by 4 bases, the J end by 3 bases, with 15 bases between. The CDR3 runs to 15 residues. In germline, CDR1 is SGHTA, CDR2 FQGNSA. CDR3 sequence: CASSSLGTLKETQYF. The DNA for the CDR3 is TGTGCCAGCAGCTCATTAGGGACATTAAAAGAGACCCAGTACTTC.

The J gene is TRBJ2-6, the V gene TRBV5-4; 9 nucleotides match TRBD1. The germline gives CDR1 SGHNT, CDR2 YYREEE (reference sequence). This CDR3 spans 18 amino acids. The V gene end was trimmed by 0 bases and the J gene end by 4 bases; junction bases not matched to a gene: 8. The CDR3 DNA reads as TGTGCCAGCAGCTTGGCGGACAGGGGAAAAGGAGGGGCCAACGTCCTGACTTTC. This sequence encodes CASSLADRGKGGANVLTF.

This chain uses TRBV11-2 with TRBJ1-4; 8 nucleotides align to TRBD1. Germline CDR1 is SGHAT and CDR2 is FQNNGV. After removal of 5 bases from V and 4 bases from J, the junction contained 12 bases not matched to a gene. This CDR3 contains 17 residues. This chain's CDR3 is CASSQGSGTGLNEKLFF. The CDR3 DNA reads TGTGCCAGCAGCCAGGGATCCGGGACAGGCCTTAATGAAAAACTGTTTTTT.

The CDR3 DNA reads TGTGCCAGCAGTTATAACCAGGGGTTGGGCTATGGCTACACCTTC. Its protein product is CASSYNQGLGYGYTF. The chain recombines TRBV6-5 with TRBJ1-2; TRBD1 is a possible D gene (6 bases). The CDR3 runs to 15 residues. The germline V gene has CDR1 MNHEY and CDR2 SVGAGI. Trimming stripped 3 bases from V and 4 bases from J, with 15 bases between.

The rearrangement links TRBV12-5 to TRBJ2-5; tentative D call: TRBD2 (5 bases). From germline, CDR1 is LGHNT and CDR2 FRNRAP. V lost 6 bases and J 3 bases, leaving 14 bases between the germline ends. The CDR3 consists of 14 residues. The chain's CDR3 is CASGSDTGKETQYF. Written as DNA, the CDR3 is TGTGCTAGTGGATCAGACACGGGAAAAGAGACCCAGTACTTC.

The chain carries TRBV9 and TRBJ1-3; D perhaps matches TRBD1 (5 bases). The germline V gene has CDR1 SGDLS and CDR2 YYNGEE. V was cut by 5 bases and J by 0 bases, with 12 bases left in between. The CDR3 loop spans 15 amino acids. The CDR3 nucleotides read TGTGCCAGCAGTGCGGACACATTCTCTGGAAACACCATATATTTT. Translated: CASSADTFSGNTIYF.

A note on this clone: One junction end does not reproduce the germline sequence, and a read error may be involved. V is TRBV7-7 and J is TRBJ1-4; weak D call: TRBD1 (6 bases). Germline V gives CDR1 SSHAT, CDR2 FNYEAQ (reference sequence). The CDR3 is 17 residues long. CDR3 DNA sequence: TGTGCTAGCAGCTTAGCCGGGGGGCGGGGAATTAATGAAAAACTGTTTTTT. As protein: CASSLAGGRGINEKLFF. Supplemented by reference TRBV7-7 and TRBJ1-4, the full variable domain reads GAGVSQSPRYKVTKRGQDVTLRCDPISSHATLYWYQQALGQGPEFLTYFNYEAQPDKSGLPSDRFSAERPEGSISTLTIQRTEQRDSAMYRCASSLAGGRGINEKLFFGSGTQLSVL.

This clone was observed a few times. The chain carries TRBV19 and TRBJ2-7, with 7 nucleotides matching TRBD2. V was clipped by 0 bases and J by 5 bases; unmatched bases: 4. From germline, CDR1 is LNHDA and CDR2 SQIVND (reference sequence). The CDR3 spans 14 residues. The CDR3 nucleotides are TGTGCCAGTAGTATAGACACGACTAGCAACGAGCAGTACTTC. Protein sequence: CASSIDTTSNEQYF.

This rearrangement joins TRBV27 to TRBJ2-1; 9 bases are shared with TRBD2. V shed 2 bases, J shed 2 bases, and the junction held 4 bases outside the gene matches. This CDR3 comprises 16 residues. Germline CDR1 and CDR2: MNHEY and SMNVEV (reference sequence). The CDR3 DNA is TGTGCCAGCAGTTTAATTGGCGGGAGGGCCTACAATGAGCAGTTCTTC. Encoded protein: CASSLIGGRAYNEQFF.

The chain recombines TRBV4-1 with TRBJ1-1; the match to TRBD1 covers 9 bases. Germline V gene data show CDR1 as MGHRA and CDR2 as YSYEKL. J was trimmed by 6 bases and V by 4 bases; bases with no gene match: 12. The CDR3 runs 16 residues. CDR3 residues: CASSRGGQGRLAEAFF. The CDR3 bases are TGCGCCAGCAGCCGGGGAGGACAGGGGCGGCTAGCTGAAGCTTTCTTT.

Written as DNA, the CDR3 is TGTGCCAGCCAGCGGGAGTCGTTCTACGAGCAGTACTTC. Translation gives CASQRESFYEQYF. The chain links TRBV2 to TRBJ2-7; 8 bases line up with TRBD2. Germline values: CDR1 SNHLY, CDR2 FYNNEI. Losses at the gene ends were 8 bases for V and 3 bases for J; bases not matched to a gene: 6. The CDR3 consists of 13 residues.

The V gene is TRBV7-2, the J gene TRBJ2-5, with D possibly TRBD1 on 8 matching bases. V lost 3 bases to trimming and J lost 5 bases, with 19 bases between them. CDR1 and CDR2 (germline): SGHTA, FQGNSA. The CDR3 length is 16 residues. The CDR3 protein is CASSFDRGGGPETQYF. DNA of the CDR3: TGTGCCAGCAGCTTCGACAGGGGAGGGGGTCCGGAGACCCAGTACTTC.

The chain couples TRBV13 to TRBJ2-7, with 7 bases matching TRBD2. Germline trimming cut 5 bases from V and 0 bases from J; bases unmatched to any gene: 10. In germline, CDR1 is PRHDT, CDR2 FYEKMQ (reference sequence). CDR3 size: 16 residues. CDR3 coding DNA: TGTGCCAGCAGCCCCCGGATTGAGCGGGACTCCTACGAGCAGTACTTC. Its protein is CASSPRIERDSYEQYF.